The present TCR beta chain was sequenced within a study of blood T cell repertoires in COVID-19. The overall study: Acute and convalescent COVID-19 samples came from the United States, Italy and Spain. T cells, B-cell-depleted T cells, or PBMCs provided the cDNA or gDNA that served as material.

In the original processing: Counts of nucleated cells, estimated from reference gene primer amplification, were obtained. Measured with immunoSEQ multiplex PCR; TCRdb has only the in-frame clones, and not every one. V and J calls and clone size are those listed in that table; D and trimming were worked out from the DNA. The data show around 170,000 clones, around four fifths seen once. V lost 2 bases to trimming and J lost 8 bases, with 16 bases between them. Germline CDR1 is MNHEY and CDR2 is SVGAGI. The CDR3 runs to 15 residues. The J gene is TRBJ2-1, the V gene TRBV6-5, with a tentative D call TRBD2 (7 bases). Material: peripheral blood. This clonotype was obtained from a woman aged 55-70 years with acute or convalescent COVID-19. CDR3: CASSYGGGQRYEQFF. DNA of the CDR3: TGTGCCAGCAGTTACGGGGGGGGGCAGCGGTATGAGCAGTTCTTC.